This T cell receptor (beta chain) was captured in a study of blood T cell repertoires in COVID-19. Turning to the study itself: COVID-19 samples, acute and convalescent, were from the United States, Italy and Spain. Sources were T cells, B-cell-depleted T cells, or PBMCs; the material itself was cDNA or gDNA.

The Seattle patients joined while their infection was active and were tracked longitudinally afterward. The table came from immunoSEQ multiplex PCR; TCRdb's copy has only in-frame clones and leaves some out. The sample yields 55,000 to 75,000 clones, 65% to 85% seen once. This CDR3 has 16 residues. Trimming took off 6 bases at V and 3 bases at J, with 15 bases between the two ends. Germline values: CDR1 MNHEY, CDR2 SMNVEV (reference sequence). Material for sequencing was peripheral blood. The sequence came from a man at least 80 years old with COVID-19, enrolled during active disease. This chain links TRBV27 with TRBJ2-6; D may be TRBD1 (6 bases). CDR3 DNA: TGTGCCAGCAGCCCCGTGGGGGCGCTTGGGGCCAACGTCCTGACTTTC. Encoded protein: CASSPVGALGANVLTF.